This is a list of T cell receptor beta chains from one sample in a study of CD8 T cells in Susac syndrome. One entry per CDR3 protein results from TCRdb running MiXCR on the immunoSEQ multiplex PCR reads. The sample shows approximately 120,000 distinct CDR3 sequences, approximately 95% of them seen only once. The specimen sequenced was CD8+ T cells from PBMCs. The receptors here all came from a human donor with multiple sclerosis. The CDR3 runs from the conserved cysteine through the conserved F or W. The D gene is left open where the match is weak. Clone size is not always given. Where it is, it says once, few, many or a class for expanded clones.

.	TRBV29-1	TRBJ1-3	.	CSVEVRRSGNTIYF	TGCAGCGTTGAAGTCCGGCGCTCTGGAAACACCATATATTTT
.	TRBV5-1	TRBJ2-5	.	CASSHRDGRKETQYF	TGCGCCAGCAGCCATAGGGACGGAAGAAAAGAGACCCAGTACTTC
.	TRBV4-1	TRBJ1-3	.	CASSQGGLGGNTIYF	TGCGCCAGCAGCCAAGGAGGGCTTGGAGGAAACACCATATATTTT
.	TRBV5-1	TRBJ2-7	.	CASSSLGGADEQYF	TGCGCCAGCAGCTCGCTGGGGGGGGCCGACGAGCAGTACTTC
.	TRBV18	TRBJ2-3	.	CASSPPVTDTQYF	TGTGCCAGCTCACCACCGGTCACAGATACGCAGTATTTT
.	TRBV6-2/TRBV6-3	TRBJ1-6	.	CASAEVYNSPLHF	TGTGCCAGTGCTGAGGTTTATAATTCACCCCTCCACTTT
TRBD1	TRBV7-9	TRBJ2-3	.	CASSSTHRQGDTDTQYF	TGTGCCAGCAGCTCTACTCATCGACAGGGGGACACAGATACGCAGTATTTT
.	TRBV19	TRBJ1-2	.	CASILNGRRRDGYTF	TGTGCCAGTATATTAAACGGCCGCCGGAGGGATGGCTACACCTTC
.	TRBV20-1	TRBJ1-1	.	CSASWGDSQAFF	TGCAGTGCTAGTTGGGGGGATAGTCAGGCTTTCTTT
TRBD1	TRBV5-1	TRBJ2-7	.	CASSLGDRGPYEQYF	TGCGCCAGCAGCTTGGGGGACAGGGGCCCCTACGAGCAGTACTTC
TRBD1	TRBV7-3	TRBJ1-2	.	CASSPQGQGYGYTF	TGTGCCAGCAGCCCCCAGGGACAGGGGTATGGCTACACCTTC
.	TRBV4-1	TRBJ2-2	.	CASSPGRGELFF	TGCGCCAGCAGCCCCGGTCGAGGGGAGCTGTTTTTT
.	TRBV7-9	TRBJ2-2	once	CASSLEGQTHTGELFF	TGTGCCAGCAGCTTAGAGGGACAAACCCACACCGGGGAGCTGTTTTTT
TRBD1	TRBV7-9	TRBJ1-2	.	CASSSNRDSFFAGYTF	TGTGCCAGCAGCTCAAACCGGGACAGCTTTTTTGCTGGCTACACCTTC
.	TRBV4-1	TRBJ2-1	.	CASSQEGGTSYNEQFF	TGCGCCAGCAGCCAAGAAGGGGGGACATCCTACAATGAGCAGTTCTTC
.	TRBV24-1	TRBJ2-1	.	CATSKTRSGEQFF	TGTGCCACCAGTAAAACCAGAAGCGGTGAGCAGTTCTTC
.	TRBV12-3/TRBV12-4	TRBJ2-2	once	CASNINTGELFF	TGTGCCAGCAATATTAACACCGGGGAGCTGTTTTTT
.	TRBV9	TRBJ1-5	.	CASSVGSGPPQHF	TGTGCCAGCAGCGTAGGGTCAGGGCCGCCCCAGCATTTT
.	TRBV18	TRBJ2-1	.	CASSPPLNYNEQFF	TGTGCCAGCTCACCACCACTAAACTACAATGAGCAGTTCTTC
TRBD2	TRBV7-8	TRBJ2-3	.	CASTRGGVSGSRTDTQYF	TGTGCCAGCACCAGGGGGGGTGTTAGCGGGAGTCGGACAGATACGCAGTATTTT
.	TRBV9	TRBJ2-4	.	CASSIDPWEQYF	TGTGCCAGCAGCATAGACCCGTGGGAGCAGTACTTC
TRBD1	TRBV11-1	TRBJ2-1	once	CASSATGNYNEQFF	TGTGCCAGCAGCGCGACAGGGAACTACAATGAGCAGTTCTTC
TRBD2	TRBV20-1	TRBJ2-7	.	CSARDLWRGGSYEQYF	TGCAGTGCTAGAGATCTGTGGCGGGGGGGGTCCTACGAGCAGTACTTC
.	TRBV14	TRBJ2-7	.	CASSQDPRYEQYF	TGTGCCAGCAGCCAAGATCCCCGATATGAGCAGTACTTC
TRBD1	TRBV7-9	TRBJ1-3	.	CASRTGGNTIYF	TGTGCCAGCCGGACAGGGGGAAACACCATATATTTT
.	TRBV5-8	TRBJ1-2	.	CASSLFANYGYTF	TGTGCCAGCAGCTTGTTCGCTAACTATGGCTACACCTTC
TRBD1	TRBV7-9	TRBJ2-1	.	CASSPRQGVRDEQFF	TGTGCCAGCAGCCCCAGACAGGGGGTCAGGGATGAGCAGTTCTTC
TRBD2	TRBV4-1	TRBJ2-1	.	CASSQDIAGEFNEQFF	TGCGCCAGCAGCCAAGATATAGCGGGAGAGTTCAATGAGCAGTTCTTC
.	TRBV4-1	TRBJ2-5	.	CASSLQSRGETQYF	TGCGCCAGCAGCTTACAAAGCAGGGGAGAGACCCAGTACTTC
TRBD2	TRBV29-1	TRBJ2-1	.	CSVWGSGRYNEQFF	TGCAGCGTTTGGGGTAGCGGGAGATACAATGAGCAGTTCTTC
.	TRBV9	TRBJ1-1	.	CASSAGSGTEAFF	TGTGCCAGCAGCGCTGGGTCGGGGACTGAAGCTTTCTTT
.	TRBV9	TRBJ1-2	.	CASSVADGYGYTF	TGTGCCAGCAGCGTAGCTGACGGCTATGGCTACACCTTC
.	TRBV7-9	TRBJ2-7	.	CASNRGQGEQYF	TGTGCCAGCAACCGAGGTCAGGGCGAGCAGTACTTC
.	TRBV16	TRBJ1-2	.	CASGTVNYGYTF	TGTGCCAGCGGTACAGTGAACTATGGCTACACCTTC
.	TRBV7-9	TRBJ2-1	.	CASSQAGNEQFF	TGTGCCAGCAGCCAAGCGGGCAATGAGCAGTTCTTC
.	TRBV4-1	TRBJ1-6	.	CASSQDGGGGYNSPLHF	TGCGCCAGCAGCCAAGATGGAGGAGGAGGGTATAATTCACCCCTCCACTTT
.	TRBV6-5	TRBJ2-1	.	CASSYSKRTLEQFF	TGTGCCAGCAGTTACTCGAAAAGGACACTGGAGCAGTTCTTC
.	TRBV19	TRBJ1-4	.	CGATNEKLFF	TGTGGGGCAACTAATGAAAAACTGTTTTTT
TRBD2	TRBV6-1	TRBJ2-1	.	CASTRDGRGLAGGNEQFF	TGTGCCAGCACCAGGGACGGACGGGGACTAGCGGGAGGAAATGAGCAGTTCTTC
.	TRBV30	TRBJ2-1	.	CAWSALSTLGREGFEQFF	TGTGCCTGGAGCGCGTTAAGCACCCTCGGGCGGGAAGGTTTTGAGCAGTTCTTC